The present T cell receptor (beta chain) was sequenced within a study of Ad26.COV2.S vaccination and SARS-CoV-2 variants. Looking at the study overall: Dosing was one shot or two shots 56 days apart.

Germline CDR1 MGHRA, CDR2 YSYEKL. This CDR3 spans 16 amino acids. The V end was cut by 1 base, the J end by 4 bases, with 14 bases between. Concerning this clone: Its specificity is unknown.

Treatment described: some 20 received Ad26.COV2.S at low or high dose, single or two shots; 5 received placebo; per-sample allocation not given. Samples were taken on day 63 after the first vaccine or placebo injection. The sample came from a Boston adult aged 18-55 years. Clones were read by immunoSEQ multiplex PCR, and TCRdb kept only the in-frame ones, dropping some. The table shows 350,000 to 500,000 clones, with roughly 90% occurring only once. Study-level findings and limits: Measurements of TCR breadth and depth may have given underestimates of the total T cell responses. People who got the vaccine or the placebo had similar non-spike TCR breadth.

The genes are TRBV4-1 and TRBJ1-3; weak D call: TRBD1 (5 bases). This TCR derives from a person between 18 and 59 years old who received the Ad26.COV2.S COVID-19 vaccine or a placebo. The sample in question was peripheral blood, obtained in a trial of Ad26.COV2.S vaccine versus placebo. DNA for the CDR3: TGCGCCAGCAGCCAAGCACCAGGGACGTACGGAAACACCATATATTTT. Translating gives CASSQAPGTYGNTIYF.